These T cell receptor beta chains were read from a single sample in a study of blood T cell repertoires in COVID-19. Sequencing used immunoSEQ multiplex PCR; TCRdb keeps in-frame clones, though not all of them. The table lists about 94,000 clones, around 82% of them singletons. Sequencing was done on a sample of peripheral blood. The receptor source for this set is a man in his fifties or sixties with acute or convalescent COVID-19. CDR3s include the opening cysteine and the closing phenylalanine or tryptophan. A D gene is named only where the DNA matches it firmly. Some rows have no size entry. The others give once, few or many, or a class for an expanded clone.

-	TRBV5-1	-	TRBJ2-5	CASSSYAGAGETQYF	TGCGCCAGCAGCTCTTATGCGGGGGCAGGAGAGACCCAGTACTTC
few	TRBV19	-	TRBJ2-7	CASSIGGVRVYEQYF	TGTGCCAGTAGTATTGGAGGGGTACGTGTCTACGAGCAGTACTTC
once	TRBV7-2	TRBD2	TRBJ2-5	CASRRSSGSQETQYF	TGTGCCAGCAGACGGAGTAGCGGGTCGCAAGAGACCCAGTACTTC
few	TRBV10-2	TRBD1	TRBJ1-2	CASSEGTGGVDYGYTF	TGCGCCAGCAGTGAAGGGACAGGGGGCGTAGACTATGGCTACACCTTC
-	TRBV7-9	TRBD1	TRBJ2-7	CASSLKGAGQAYEQYF	TGTGCCAGCAGCCTCAAGGGAGCCGGACAGGCCTACGAGCAGTACTTC
-	TRBV10-3	-	TRBJ2-4	CAISGGQLKNIQYF	TGTGCCATCAGTGGAGGACAGCTTAAAAACATTCAGTACTTC
-	TRBV24-1	-	TRBJ2-1	CATSGENEQFF	TGTGCCACCAGTGGAGAGAATGAGCAGTTCTTC
once	TRBV25-1	TRBD1	TRBJ1-6	CASSDSDRASPLHF	TGTGCCAGCAGTGATTCGGACAGGGCTTCACCCCTCCACTTT
-	TRBV6-2/TRBV6-3	-	TRBJ1-1	CASSYQTLGEAFF	TGTGCCAGCAGTTACCAGACACTCGGTGAAGCTTTCTTT
few	TRBV4-1	-	TRBJ2-2	CASSQEAGRNTGELFF	TGCGCCAGCAGCCAAGAAGCGGGCAGGAACACCGGGGAGCTGTTTTTT
-	TRBV9	-	TRBJ1-6	CASSVTGEISYNSPLHF	TGTGCCAGCAGCGTAACGGGGGAGATCTCCTATAATTCACCCCTCCACTTT
-	TRBV18	-	TRBJ2-4	CASSPQAGGHGIQYF	TGTGCCAGCTCACCACAAGCAGGGGGGCATGGCATTCAGTACTTC
-	TRBV6-5	-	TRBJ1-1	CASSYVPGYSNTEAFF	TGTGCCAGCAGTTACGTCCCGGGATACTCGAACACTGAAGCTTTCTTT
-	TRBV5-4	TRBD2	TRBJ2-1	CASSLLGLAGGNEQFF	TGTGCCAGCAGCTTGCTTGGTCTAGCGGGGGGTAATGAGCAGTTCTTC
-	TRBV6-2/TRBV6-3	-	TRBJ2-7	CASSYSGGSYREQYF	TGTGCCAGCAGTTACTCGGGGGGAAGCTATCGCGAGCAGTACTTC
-	TRBV6-5	-	TRBJ1-5	CASAKPRGGQPQHF	TGTGCCAGCGCCAAGCCCCGGGGAGGTCAGCCCCAGCATTTT